A single sample gave rise to the 22 T cell receptor beta chains below, sequenced in a study of OX40 agonist ivuxolimab in advanced cancers. Sequenced by immunoSEQ multiplex PCR; TCRdb stores in-frame clones only, minus some. The data contain over 45,000 clones, less than 85% of them singletons. Sequenced material: CD4+ or CD8+ T cells sorted from blood, taken in a trial of the OX40 agonist ivuxolimab. Receptors originate from an adult with an advanced solid tumor such as melanoma, head and neck, liver or kidney cancer.

With respect to this clone: Sequence at one end of the junction differs from germline and may be a read error. The chain employs TRBV19 and TRBJ1-4, with 10 bases that match TRBD1. CDR1 is LNHDA, CDR2 SQIVND, per germline (reference sequence). The length of the CDR3 is 14 residues. This chain's CDR3 is CASTGQGGQGRITF. DNA for the CDR3: TGTGCCAGCACCGGACAGGGGGGCCAGGGGCGGATCACTTTT.

The chain combines TRBV4-2 with TRBJ1-5; unclear D gene. Germline V gives CDR1 LGHNA, CDR2 YNFKEQ. The CDR3 contains 15 residues. V was clipped by 0 bases and J by 1 base, with 7 bases between them. For the CDR3, the DNA is TGTGCCAGCAGCCAAGATACGGGCAGCAATCAGCCCCAGCATTTT. Protein sequence: CASSQDTGSNQPQHF.

The chain combines TRBV19 with TRBJ1-4; perhaps TRBD1 as D (6 bases). Germline loops: CDR1 LNHDA, CDR2 SQIVND (reference sequence). The CDR3 has 14 amino acids. Trimming pared 10 bases from V and 0 bases from J, leaving 12 bases between. The CDR3 is CAITGRSTNEKLFF. The CDR3 DNA reads as TGTGCCATAACAGGGAGATCAACTAATGAAAAACTGTTTTTT.

This clone was picked up one time. The V call is TRBV12-5, the J call TRBJ1-5; D is uncertain. The V gene's germline CDR1 is LGHNT and CDR2 FRNRAP. The CDR3 is 12 residues long. Between the trimmed V and J ends, which lost 1 base and 6 bases, there was a span of 4 bases. The CDR3 protein is CASGLEGQPQHF. CDR3 in DNA: TGTGCTAGTGGTTTGGAAGGTCAGCCCCAGCATTTT.

V gene TRBV19 combines with J gene TRBJ2-2, with D possibly being TRBD1 (5 bases). V lost 6 bases and J lost 2, with 13 bases in between. Germline CDR1 reads LNHDA; CDR2 reads SQIVND (reference sequence). The CDR3 spans 15 residues. The CDR3 region has the DNA TGTGCCAGTAGCCCAGGGCGACTCAACACCGGGGAGCTGTTTTTT. Residues: CASSPGRLNTGELFF.

The CDR3 loop is CASSARTGRRTEAFF. The CDR3 DNA reads as TGTGCCAGCAGCGCCCGGACAGGGCGGAGGACTGAAGCTTTCTTT. The rearrangement joins TRBV7-9 to TRBJ1-1; 8 nucleotides agree with TRBD1. The CDR3 spans 15 residues. V lost 5 bases, J lost 5 bases, and 10 bases stayed unmatched. The germline V gene has CDR1 SEHNR and CDR2 FQNEAQ (reference sequence).

This clone was detected only a few times. This chain links TRBV7-9 with TRBJ2-5; TRBD1 matches at 7 bases. Unmatched junction bases numbered 24, after V lost 4 bases and J lost 7 bases. The V gene's germline CDR1 is SEHNR and CDR2 FQNEAQ (reference sequence). This CDR3 comprises 19 residues. This CDR3 is CASSSAWASDRVAFRTQYF. DNA for the CDR3: TGTGCCAGCAGCTCAGCCTGGGCATCCGACAGGGTTGCCTTCCGGACCCAGTACTTC.

This chain joins TRBV6-1 and TRBJ2-7, with D uncertain. Trimming removed 6 bases from V and 2 bases from J, with 5 bases in between. Germline CDR1 MNHNS, CDR2 SASEGT. The CDR3 consists of 11 residues. The DNA of the CDR3 is TGTGCCAGCAGCGACCCCTACGAGCAGTACTTC. Encoded protein: CASSDPYEQYF.

This sequence joins TRBV19 and TRBJ1-1; tentatively, D is TRBD1 (5 bases). The V end was cut by 6 bases, the J end by 3 bases, with 17 bases between. The CDR3 consists of 15 residues. The germline gives CDR1 LNHDA, CDR2 SQIVND (reference sequence). The CDR3 DNA reads TGTGCCAGTAGAACTCAGGGAGGGGTGGACACTGAAGCTTTCTTT. This sequence encodes CASRTQGGVDTEAFF.

CDR3: CAINRQGEAYEQYF. CDR3 in DNA: TGTGCCATCAACCGACAGGGAGAGGCCTACGAGCAGTACTTC. The genes are TRBV10-3 and TRBJ2-5; 7 nucleotides match TRBD1. TRBJ2-7 matches the DNA end more closely, so the J call is doubtful. CDR3 size: 14 residues. Germline V gene data show CDR1 as ENHRY and CDR2 as SYGVKD.

This clone was seen a single time. The chain has TRBV19 and TRBJ1-2, with 8 bases that match TRBD1. The CDR3 has 14 amino acids. Germline V gene sequence: CDR1 LNHDA, CDR2 SQIVND (reference sequence). V shed 6 bases, J shed 2 bases, and the junction held 5 bases outside the gene matches. In nucleotides, the CDR3 is TGTGCCAGTAGCAGGACAGGGAAAAACTATGGCTACACCTTC. It translates to CASSRTGKNYGYTF.

The J gene is TRBJ2-7, the V gene TRBV19, with D perhaps matching TRBD2 (6 bases). The ends were cut back, 0 bases at V and 5 bases at J, with 14 bases in the middle. CDR1 is LNHDA, CDR2 SQIVND, per germline (reference sequence). This CDR3 contains 15 residues. This chain's CDR3 is CASSIERGRSHEQYF. The CDR3 coding sequence is TGTGCCAGTAGTATAGAACGGGGGAGGAGCCACGAGCAGTACTTC.

The chain carries TRBV6-1 and TRBJ1-1, with D perhaps matching TRBD1 (5 bases). CDR1 and CDR2 (germline): MNHNS, SASEGT. The CDR3 loop spans 14 amino acids. V lost 8 bases and J 4 bases, leaving 17 bases between the germline ends. DNA of the CDR3: TGTGCCAGCTTTATAGACTTTGGGGGCACTGAAGCTTTCTTT. This sequence encodes CASFIDFGGTEAFF.

This chain connects TRBV19 to TRBJ1-1; D call uncertain. With 7 bases removed from V and 0 bases from J, the gap between germline ends came to 12 bases. Germline CDR1 is LNHDA and CDR2 is SQIVND (reference sequence). The CDR3 extends over 14 amino acids. Here the CDR3 DNA reads TGTGCCAGTACTCTCCGGGGTGTGAACACTGAAGCTTTCTTT. Amino acid sequence: CASTLRGVNTEAFF.

Concerning this clone: The junction differs from germline at one of its ends, possibly a read error. CDR3 nucleotides: TGTGCCAGCAGTGAAGGGTTTTTAAGGGGGGCTGCATACGTCTTT. Translation gives CASSEGFLRGAAYVF. The V gene is TRBV6-1, the J gene TRBJ1-1; D possibly corresponds to TRBD1 (6 bases). The CDR3 runs to 15 residues. CDR1 and CDR2 (germline): MNHNS, SASEGT.

The chain has TRBV11-3 and TRBJ2-3; D uncertain. CDR1 is SGHNT and CDR2 is YENEEA in the germline V gene. Trimming took 1 base from V and 6 from J, leaving 11 bases between them. The CDR3 has 14 residues. CDR3 in DNA: TGTGCCAGCAGCTTAGGACGGGCAACCGATACGCAGTATTTT. This gives the protein CASSLGRATDTQYF.

In DNA, the CDR3 is TGTGCCAGCAGTTCCCGGATAGCGGGGGGCATCGGGGAGCTGTTTTTT. It is translated as CASSSRIAGGIGELFF. J is TRBJ2-2 and V is TRBV11-1; the match to TRBD2 covers 10 bases. The CDR3 is made up of 16 amino acids. The germline V gene encodes CDR1 SGHAT and CDR2 FQDESV (reference sequence). With 6 bases clipped from V and 7 bases from J, the junction kept 11 bases outside the gene matches.

The chain uses TRBV19 and TRBJ1-3; D is unresolved. Germline V lookup: CDR1 LNHDA, CDR2 SQIVND (reference sequence). This CDR3 spans 13 amino acids. The V and J ends lost 5 bases and 2 bases respectively, with 7 bases between them. The CDR3 protein is CASSSGAGNTIYF. The DNA for the CDR3 is TGTGCCAGTAGTTCAGGAGCTGGAAACACCATATATTTT. Supplemented by reference TRBV19 and TRBJ1-3, the full variable domain reads DGGITQSPKYLFRKEGQNVTLSCEQNLNHDAMYWYRQDPGQGLRLIYYSQIVNDFQKGDIAEGYSVSREKKESFPLTVTSAQKNPTAFYLCASSSGAGNTIYFGEGSWLTVV.

The V call is TRBV29-1, the J call TRBJ2-2; D might be TRBD1 (7 bases). Germline-derived CDR1 and CDR2 are SQVTM and ANQGSEA. The CDR3 length is 16 residues. Trimming cost V 4 bases and J 1 base, with 16 bases left between them. CDR3 DNA: TGCAGCGTTGTGGGCAGGGGGGATTTGAACACCGGGGAGCTGTTTTTT. It is translated as CSVVGRGDLNTGELFF.

By frequency in the sample, this clone is medium-sized. The J gene is TRBJ1-1, the V gene TRBV7-9; 7 nucleotides agree with TRBD1. The CDR3 has 15 amino acids. Germline loops: CDR1 SEHNR, CDR2 FQNEAQ (reference sequence). Trimming removed 5 bases from V and 0 bases from J; junction bases left unmatched: 6. The CDR3 sequence is CASSTWGQLNTEAFF. CDR3 DNA sequence: TGTGCCAGCAGCACCTGGGGACAGTTGAACACTGAAGCTTTCTTT. Drawing the rest from reference TRBV7-9 and TRBJ1-1, the complete variable domain is DTGVSQNPRHKITKRGQNVTFRCDPISEHNRLYWYRQTLGQGPEFLTYFQNEAQLEKSRLLSDRFSAERPKGSFSTLEIQRTEQGDSAMYLCASSTWGQLNTEAFFGQGTRLTVV.

The chain combines TRBV6-6 with TRBJ2-7, with D maybe TRBD2 (5 bases). The CDR3 sequence is 12 residues long. CDR1 and CDR2 from the germline V gene are MNHNY and SVGAGI (reference sequence). V shed 4 bases and J shed 2 bases, with 6 bases lying between them. CDR3 nucleotide sequence: TGTGCCAGCAGTTGGGGAGCCTACGAGCAGTACTTC. Encoded protein: CASSWGAYEQYF.

The chain employs TRBV7-2 and TRBJ2-7; unclear D gene. CDR3 size: 11 residues. Germline values: CDR1 SGHTA, CDR2 FQGNSA. The V and J ends lost 3 bases and 6 bases respectively, with 6 bases between them. The CDR3 spells CASSFLGEQYF. CDR3 DNA: TGTGCCAGCAGCTTCCTCGGCGAGCAGTACTTC.